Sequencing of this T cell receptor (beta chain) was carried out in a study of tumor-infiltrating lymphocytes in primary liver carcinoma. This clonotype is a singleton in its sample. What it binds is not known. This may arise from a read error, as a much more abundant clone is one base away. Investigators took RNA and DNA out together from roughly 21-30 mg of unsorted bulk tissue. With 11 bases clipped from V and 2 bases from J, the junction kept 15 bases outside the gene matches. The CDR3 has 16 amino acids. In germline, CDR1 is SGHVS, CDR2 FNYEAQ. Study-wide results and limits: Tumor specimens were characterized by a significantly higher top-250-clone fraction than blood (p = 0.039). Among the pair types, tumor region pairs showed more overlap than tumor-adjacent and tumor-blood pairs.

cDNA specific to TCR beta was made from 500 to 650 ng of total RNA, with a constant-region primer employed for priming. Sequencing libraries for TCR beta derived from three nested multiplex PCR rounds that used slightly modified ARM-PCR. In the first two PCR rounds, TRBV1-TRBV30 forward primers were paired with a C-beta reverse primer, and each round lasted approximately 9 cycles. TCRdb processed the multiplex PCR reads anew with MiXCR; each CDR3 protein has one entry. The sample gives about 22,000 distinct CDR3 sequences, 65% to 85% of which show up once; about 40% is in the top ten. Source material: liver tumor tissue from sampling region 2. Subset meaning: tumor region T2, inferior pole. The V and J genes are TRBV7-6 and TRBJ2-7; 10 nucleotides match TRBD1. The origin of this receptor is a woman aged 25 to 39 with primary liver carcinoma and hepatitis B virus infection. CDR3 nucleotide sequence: TGTGCCGGCAACTTAGAGGACAGGGGGTTTCCCTACGAGCAGTACTTC. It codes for CAGNLEDRGFPYEQYF. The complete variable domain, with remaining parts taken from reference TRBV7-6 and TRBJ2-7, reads GAGVSQSPRYKVTKRGQDVALRCDPISGHVSLYWYRQALGQGPEFLTYFNYEAQQDKSGLPNDRFSAERPEGSISTLTIQRTEQRDSAMYRCAGNLEDRGFPYEQYFGPGTRLTVT.